Here is one TCR beta chain with its context. Antigen: not known. The record originates from a study of cytomegalovirus exposure and HLA in healthy donors. CDR1 and CDR2 (germline): GTSNPN, SVGIG (reference sequence). V was pared by 2 bases and J by 9 bases, with 5 bases of the junction left unmatched. The CDR3 covers 12 residues. Findings and caveats of the study: An assumption of roughly uniform sequencing depth across donors underlay the presence/absence analyses. In a later analysis, TCR beta V- and J-gene trimming was associated with a missense DCLRE1C variant. In all likelihood, a cluster of highly shared sequence variants was a sequencing artifact.

The PCR used 60 Vbeta and 13 Jbeta primers. Sequenced by immunoSEQ multiplex PCR; TCRdb stores in-frame clones only, minus some. The ten most abundant clones cover around 5.3% of a sample with some 60,000 clones. The sample taken for sequencing was PBMCs. The chain is built from TRBV30 and TRBJ1-1; TRBD1 matches 8 bases. The sequence was collected from a man under 40 in good health and CMV-seropositive. DNA of the CDR3: TGTGCCTGGAGTCAACAGGGGGAGAAAGCTTTCTTT. Translated, it gives CAWSQQGEKAFF.